One TCR beta chain is described in this entry. The data derive from a study of blood T cell repertoires in COVID-19. Study-level information: Acute-phase and convalescent COVID-19 samples originated in the United States, Italy and Spain. PBMCs, B-cell-depleted T cells, or T cells were the source of the cDNA or gDNA that made up the material.

The table came from immunoSEQ multiplex PCR; TCRdb's copy has only in-frame clones and leaves some out. The data hold 30,000 or so clones, with 84% observed a single time. The sample taken for sequencing was peripheral blood. The TCR originated in a man aged 80 or over with active COVID-19.

The CDR3 sequence is CASTRREGGNQPQHF. As DNA, the CDR3 is TGTGCCAGCACAAGGAGGGAAGGGGGCAATCAGCCCCAGCATTTT. This chain links TRBV6-5 with TRBJ1-5, with D maybe TRBD1 (5 bases). Trimming took off 7 bases at V and 2 bases at J, with 15 bases between the two ends. Germline CDR1 reads MNHEY; CDR2 reads SVGAGI. The CDR3 consists of 15 residues.